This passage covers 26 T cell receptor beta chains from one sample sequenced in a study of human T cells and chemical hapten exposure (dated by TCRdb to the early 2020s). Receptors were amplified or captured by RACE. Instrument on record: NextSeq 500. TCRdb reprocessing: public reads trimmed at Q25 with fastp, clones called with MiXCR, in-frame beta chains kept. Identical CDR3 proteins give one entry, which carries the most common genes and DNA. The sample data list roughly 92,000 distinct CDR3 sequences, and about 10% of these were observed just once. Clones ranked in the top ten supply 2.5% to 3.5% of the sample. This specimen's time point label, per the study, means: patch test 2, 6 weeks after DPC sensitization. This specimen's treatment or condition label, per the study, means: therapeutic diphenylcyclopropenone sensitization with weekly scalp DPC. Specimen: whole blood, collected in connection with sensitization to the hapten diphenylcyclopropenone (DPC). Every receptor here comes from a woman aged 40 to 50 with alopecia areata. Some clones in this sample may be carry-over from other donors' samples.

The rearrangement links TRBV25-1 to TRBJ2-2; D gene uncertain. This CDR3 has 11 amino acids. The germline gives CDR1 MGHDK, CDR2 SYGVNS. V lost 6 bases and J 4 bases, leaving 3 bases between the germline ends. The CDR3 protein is CASRTTGELFF. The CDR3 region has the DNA TGTGCCAGCAGGACCACCGGGGAGCTGTTTTTT.

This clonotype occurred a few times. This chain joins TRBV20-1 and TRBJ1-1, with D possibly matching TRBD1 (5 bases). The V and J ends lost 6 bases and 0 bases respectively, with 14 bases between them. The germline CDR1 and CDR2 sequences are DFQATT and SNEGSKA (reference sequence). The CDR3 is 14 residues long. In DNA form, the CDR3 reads TGCAGTGCCTGGGGGGGACGGATGAACACTGAAGCTTTCTTT. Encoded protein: CSAWGGRMNTEAFF.

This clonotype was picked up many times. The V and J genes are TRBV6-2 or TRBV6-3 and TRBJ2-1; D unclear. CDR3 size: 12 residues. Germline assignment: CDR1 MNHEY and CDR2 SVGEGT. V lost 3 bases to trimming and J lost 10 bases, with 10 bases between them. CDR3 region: CASSYGGVEQFF. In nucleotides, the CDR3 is TGTGCCAGCAGTTATGGTGGGGTAGAGCAGTTCTTC.

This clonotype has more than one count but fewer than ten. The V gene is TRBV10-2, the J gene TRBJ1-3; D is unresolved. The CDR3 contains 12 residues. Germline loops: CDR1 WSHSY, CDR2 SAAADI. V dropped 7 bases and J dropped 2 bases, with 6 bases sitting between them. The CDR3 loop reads CASTGTGNTIYF. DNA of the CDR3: TGCGCCAGCACCGGGACTGGAAACACCATATATTTT.

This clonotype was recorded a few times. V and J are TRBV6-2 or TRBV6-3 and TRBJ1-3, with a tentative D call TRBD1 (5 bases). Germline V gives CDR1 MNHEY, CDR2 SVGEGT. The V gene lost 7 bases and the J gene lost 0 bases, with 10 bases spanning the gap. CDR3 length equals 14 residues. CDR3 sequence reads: CASNRQSSGNTIYF. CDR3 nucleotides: TGTGCCAGCAACCGACAGAGCTCTGGAAACACCATATATTTT.

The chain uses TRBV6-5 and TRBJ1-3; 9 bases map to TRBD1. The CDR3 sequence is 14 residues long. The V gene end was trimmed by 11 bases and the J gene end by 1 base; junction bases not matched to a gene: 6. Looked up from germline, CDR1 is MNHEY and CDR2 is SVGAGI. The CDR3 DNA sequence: TGTGCCTCACAGGGGGCCCGATCTGGAAACACCATATATTTT. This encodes CASQGARSGNTIYF.

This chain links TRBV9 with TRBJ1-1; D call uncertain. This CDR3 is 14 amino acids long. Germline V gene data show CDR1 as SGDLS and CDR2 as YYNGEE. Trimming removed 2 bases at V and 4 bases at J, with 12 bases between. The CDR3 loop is CASSVNSWSTEAFF. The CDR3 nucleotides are TGTGCCAGCAGCGTCAACAGCTGGAGCACTGAAGCTTTCTTT. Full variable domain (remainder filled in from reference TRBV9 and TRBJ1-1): DSGVTQTPKHLITATGQRVTLRCSPRSGDLSVYWYQQSLDQGLQFLIQYYNGEERAKGNILERFSAQQFPDLHSELNLSSLELGDSALYFCASSVNSWSTEAFFGQGTRLTVV.

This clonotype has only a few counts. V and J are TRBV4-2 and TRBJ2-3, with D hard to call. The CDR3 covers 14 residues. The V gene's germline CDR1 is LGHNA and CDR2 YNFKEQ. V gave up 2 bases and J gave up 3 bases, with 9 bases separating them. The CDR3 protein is CASSQSDRTDTQYF. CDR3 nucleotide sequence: TGTGCCAGCAGCCAATCGGACCGAACAGATACGCAGTATTTT.

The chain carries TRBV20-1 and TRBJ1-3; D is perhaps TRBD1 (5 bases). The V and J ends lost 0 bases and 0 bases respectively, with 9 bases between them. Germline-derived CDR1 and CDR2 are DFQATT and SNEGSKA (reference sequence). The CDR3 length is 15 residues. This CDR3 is CSAREGRASGNTIYF. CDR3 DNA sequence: TGCAGTGCTAGAGAGGGCAGGGCCTCTGGAAACACCATATATTTT.

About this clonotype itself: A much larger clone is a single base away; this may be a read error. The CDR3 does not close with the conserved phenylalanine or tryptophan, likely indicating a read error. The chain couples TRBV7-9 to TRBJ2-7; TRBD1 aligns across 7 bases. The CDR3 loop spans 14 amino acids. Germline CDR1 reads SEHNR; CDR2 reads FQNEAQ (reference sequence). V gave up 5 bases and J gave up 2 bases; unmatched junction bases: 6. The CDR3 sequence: CASSTTDRTYEQYY. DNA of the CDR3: TGTGCCAGCAGCACGACGGACAGGACCTACGAGCAGTACTAC.

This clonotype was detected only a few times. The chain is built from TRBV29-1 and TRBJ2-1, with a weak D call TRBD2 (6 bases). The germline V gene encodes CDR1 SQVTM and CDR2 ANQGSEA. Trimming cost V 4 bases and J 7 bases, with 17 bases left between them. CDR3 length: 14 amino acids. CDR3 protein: CSVAASGRWNEQFF. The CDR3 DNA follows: TGCAGCGTTGCGGCGTCAGGGAGGTGGAATGAGCAGTTCTTC.

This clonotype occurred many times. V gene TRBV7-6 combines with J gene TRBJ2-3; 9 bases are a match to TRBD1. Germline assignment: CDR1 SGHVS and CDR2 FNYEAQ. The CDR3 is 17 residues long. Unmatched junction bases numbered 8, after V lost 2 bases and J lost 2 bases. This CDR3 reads CASSLNLRDRATDTQYF. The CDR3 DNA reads TGTGCCAGCAGCTTAAACCTACGGGACAGGGCCACAGATACGCAGTATTTT. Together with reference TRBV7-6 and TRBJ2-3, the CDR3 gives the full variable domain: GAGVSQSPRYKVTKRGQDVALRCDPISGHVSLYWYRQALGQGPEFLTYFNYEAQQDKSGLPNDRFSAERPEGSISTLTIQRTEQRDSAMYRCASSLNLRDRATDTQYFGPGTRLTVL.

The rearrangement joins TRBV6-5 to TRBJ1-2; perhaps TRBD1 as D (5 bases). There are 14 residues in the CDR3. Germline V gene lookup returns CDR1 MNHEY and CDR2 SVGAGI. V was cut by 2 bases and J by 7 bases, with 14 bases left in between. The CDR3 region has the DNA TGTGCCAGCAGTTACGGGGCAACGGTTCCTGGCTACACCTTC. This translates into CASSYGATVPGYTF.

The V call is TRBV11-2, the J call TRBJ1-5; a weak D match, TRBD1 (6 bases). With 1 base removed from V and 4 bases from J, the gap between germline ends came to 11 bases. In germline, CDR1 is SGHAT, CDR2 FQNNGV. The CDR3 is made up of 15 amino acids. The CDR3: CASSLAGHRNQPQHF. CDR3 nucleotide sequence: TGTGCCAGCAGCTTAGCGGGACATCGGAATCAGCCCCAGCATTTT.

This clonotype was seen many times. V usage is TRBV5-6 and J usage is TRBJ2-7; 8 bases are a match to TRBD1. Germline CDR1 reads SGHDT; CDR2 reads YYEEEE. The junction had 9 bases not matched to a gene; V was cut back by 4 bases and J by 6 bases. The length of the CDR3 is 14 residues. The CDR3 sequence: CASSIDRGWVEQYF. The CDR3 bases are TGTGCCAGCAGCATTGACAGGGGCTGGGTCGAGCAGTACTTC.

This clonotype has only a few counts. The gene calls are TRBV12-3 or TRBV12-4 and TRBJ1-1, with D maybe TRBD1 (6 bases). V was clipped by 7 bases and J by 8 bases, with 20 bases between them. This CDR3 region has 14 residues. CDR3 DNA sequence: TGTGCCAGCACATTGGGCCGGGGGGCAGAAGAAGCTTTCTTT. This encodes CASTLGRGAEEAFF.

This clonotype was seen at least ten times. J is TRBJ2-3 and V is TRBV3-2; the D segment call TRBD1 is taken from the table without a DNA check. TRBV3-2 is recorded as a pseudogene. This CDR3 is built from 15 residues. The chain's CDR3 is CASSPGNLSTDTQYF. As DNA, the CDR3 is TGTGCCAGCAGCCCCGGGAATCTAAGCACAGATACGCAGTATTTT.

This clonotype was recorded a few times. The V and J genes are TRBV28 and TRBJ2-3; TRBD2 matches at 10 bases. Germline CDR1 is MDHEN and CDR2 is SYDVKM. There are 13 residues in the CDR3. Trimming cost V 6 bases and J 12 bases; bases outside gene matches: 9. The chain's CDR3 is CASRGSGRGTQYF. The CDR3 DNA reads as TGTGCCAGCAGGGGGAGCGGGAGGGGAACCCAGTATTTT.

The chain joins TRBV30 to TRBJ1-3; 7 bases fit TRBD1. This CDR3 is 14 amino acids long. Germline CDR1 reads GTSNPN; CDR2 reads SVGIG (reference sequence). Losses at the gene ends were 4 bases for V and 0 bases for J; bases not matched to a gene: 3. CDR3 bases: TGTGCCTGGATGGGGACAGCCTCTGGAAACACCATATATTTT. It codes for CAWMGTASGNTIYF.

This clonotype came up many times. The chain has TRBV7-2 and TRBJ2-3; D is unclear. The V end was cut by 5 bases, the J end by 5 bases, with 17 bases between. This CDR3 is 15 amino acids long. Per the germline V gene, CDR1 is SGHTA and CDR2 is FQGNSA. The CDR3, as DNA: TGTGCCAGCAGCCTGGGTCCCCTCGGCGGAGATACGCAGTATTTT. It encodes CASSLGPLGGDTQYF.

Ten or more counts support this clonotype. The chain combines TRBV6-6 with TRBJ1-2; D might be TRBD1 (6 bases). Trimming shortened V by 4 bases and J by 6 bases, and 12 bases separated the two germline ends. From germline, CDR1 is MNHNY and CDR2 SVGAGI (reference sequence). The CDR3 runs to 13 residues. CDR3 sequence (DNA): TGTGCCAGCAGTTGGGGGGGGGCGGATGGCTACACCTTC. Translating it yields CASSWGGADGYTF.

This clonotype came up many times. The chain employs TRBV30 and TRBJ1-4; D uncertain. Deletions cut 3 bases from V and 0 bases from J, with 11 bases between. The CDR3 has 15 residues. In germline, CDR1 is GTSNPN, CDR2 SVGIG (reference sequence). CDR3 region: CAWSPGTATNEKLFF. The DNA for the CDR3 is TGTGCCTGGAGCCCGGGAACGGCAACTAATGAAAAACTGTTTTTT.

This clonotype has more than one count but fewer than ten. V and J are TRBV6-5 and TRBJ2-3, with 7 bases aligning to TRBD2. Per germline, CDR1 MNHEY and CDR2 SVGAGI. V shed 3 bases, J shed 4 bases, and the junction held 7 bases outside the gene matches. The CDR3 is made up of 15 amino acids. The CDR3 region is CASSYGSGNADTQYF. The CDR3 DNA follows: TGTGCCAGCAGTTATGGGAGCGGGAACGCAGATACGCAGTATTTT.

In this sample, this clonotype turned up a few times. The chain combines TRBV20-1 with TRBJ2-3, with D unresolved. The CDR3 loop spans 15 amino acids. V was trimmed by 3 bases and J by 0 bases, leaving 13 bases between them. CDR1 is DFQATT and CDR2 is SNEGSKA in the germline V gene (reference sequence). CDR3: CSASNPSVSTDTQYF. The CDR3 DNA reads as TGCAGTGCTAGTAACCCCAGCGTAAGCACAGATACGCAGTATTTT.

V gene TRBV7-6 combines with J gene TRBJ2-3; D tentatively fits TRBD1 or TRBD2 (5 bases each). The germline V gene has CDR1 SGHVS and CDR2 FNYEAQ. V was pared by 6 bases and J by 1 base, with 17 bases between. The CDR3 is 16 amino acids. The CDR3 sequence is CASSRDNRGGTDTQYF. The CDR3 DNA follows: TGTGCCAGCAGTCGTGACAATAGGGGAGGCACAGATACGCAGTATTTT. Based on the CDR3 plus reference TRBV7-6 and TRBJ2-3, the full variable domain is GAGVSQSPRYKVTKRGQDVALRCDPISGHVSLYWYRQALGQGPEFLTYFNYEAQQDKSGLPNDRFSAERPEGSISTLTIQRTEQRDSAMYRCASSRDNRGGTDTQYFGPGTRLTVL.

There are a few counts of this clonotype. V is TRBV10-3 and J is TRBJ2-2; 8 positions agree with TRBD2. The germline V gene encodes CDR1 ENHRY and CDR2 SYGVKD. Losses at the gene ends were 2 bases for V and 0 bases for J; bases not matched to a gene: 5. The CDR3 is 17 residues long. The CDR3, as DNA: TGTGCCATCAGTGAGAGGACTAGCCGAGCGAACACCGGGGAGCTGTTTTTT. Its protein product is CAISERTSRANTGELFF.